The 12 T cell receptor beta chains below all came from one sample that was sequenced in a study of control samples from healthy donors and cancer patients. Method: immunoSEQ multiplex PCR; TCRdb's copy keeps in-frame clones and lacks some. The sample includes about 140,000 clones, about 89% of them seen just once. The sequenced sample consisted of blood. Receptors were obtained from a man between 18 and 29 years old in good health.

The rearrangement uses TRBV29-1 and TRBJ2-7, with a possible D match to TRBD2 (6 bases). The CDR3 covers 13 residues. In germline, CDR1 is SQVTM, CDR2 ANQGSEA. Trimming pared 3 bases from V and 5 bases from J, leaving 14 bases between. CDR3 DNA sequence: TGCAGCGTTGAGGGGTCGGGGGTCGACGAGCAGTACTTC. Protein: CSVEGSGVDEQYF.

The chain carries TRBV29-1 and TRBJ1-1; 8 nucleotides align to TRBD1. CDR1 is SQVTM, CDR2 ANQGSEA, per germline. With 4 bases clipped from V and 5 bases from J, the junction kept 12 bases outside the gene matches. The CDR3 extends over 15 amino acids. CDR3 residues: CSVGQGMGFGTEAFF. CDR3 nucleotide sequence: TGCAGCGTTGGACAGGGGATGGGTTTTGGTACTGAAGCTTTCTTT.

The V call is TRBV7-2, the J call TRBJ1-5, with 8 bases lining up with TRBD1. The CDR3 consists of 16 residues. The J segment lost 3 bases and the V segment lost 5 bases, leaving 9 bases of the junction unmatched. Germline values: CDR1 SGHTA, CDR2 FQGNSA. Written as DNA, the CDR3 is TGTGCCAGCAGCCTGAGTCCGGACAGGGTCAATCAGCCCCAGCATTTT. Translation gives CASSLSPDRVNQPQHF.

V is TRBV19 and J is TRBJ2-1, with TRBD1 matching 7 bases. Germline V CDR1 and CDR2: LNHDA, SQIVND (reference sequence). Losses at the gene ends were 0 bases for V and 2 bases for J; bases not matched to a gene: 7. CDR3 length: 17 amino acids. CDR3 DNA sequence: TGTGCCAGTAGTATAGATCCCCGGGACAGACCCTACAATGAGCAGTTCTTC. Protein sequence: CASSIDPRDRPYNEQFF.

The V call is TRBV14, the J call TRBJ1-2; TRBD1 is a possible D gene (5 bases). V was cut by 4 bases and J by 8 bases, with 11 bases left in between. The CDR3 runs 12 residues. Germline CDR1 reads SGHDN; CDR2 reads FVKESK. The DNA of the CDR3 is TGTGCCAGCAGCCCCCGACAGTACGGCTACACCTTC. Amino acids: CASSPRQYGYTF.

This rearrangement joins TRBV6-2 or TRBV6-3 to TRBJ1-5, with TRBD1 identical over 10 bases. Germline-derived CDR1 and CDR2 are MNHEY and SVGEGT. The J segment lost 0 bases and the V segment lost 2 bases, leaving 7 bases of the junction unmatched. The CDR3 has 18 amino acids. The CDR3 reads CASSYDRGPVYSNQPQHF. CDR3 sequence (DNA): TGTGCCAGCAGTTACGACAGGGGGCCGGTATATAGCAATCAGCCCCAGCATTTT.

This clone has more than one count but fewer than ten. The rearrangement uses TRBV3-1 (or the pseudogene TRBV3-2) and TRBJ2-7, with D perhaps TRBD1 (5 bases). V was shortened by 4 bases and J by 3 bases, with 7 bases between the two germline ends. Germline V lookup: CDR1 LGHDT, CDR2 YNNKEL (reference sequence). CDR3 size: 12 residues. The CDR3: CASSRQSYEQYF. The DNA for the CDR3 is TGTGCCAGCAGCCGACAGAGCTACGAGCAGTACTTC.

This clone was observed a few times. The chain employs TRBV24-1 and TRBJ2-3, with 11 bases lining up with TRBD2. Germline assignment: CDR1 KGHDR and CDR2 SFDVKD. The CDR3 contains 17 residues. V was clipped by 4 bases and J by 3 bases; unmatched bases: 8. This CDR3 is CATSDPGLAGRTDTQYF. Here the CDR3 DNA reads TGTGCCACCAGTGACCCCGGACTAGCGGGTAGAACAGATACGCAGTATTTT.

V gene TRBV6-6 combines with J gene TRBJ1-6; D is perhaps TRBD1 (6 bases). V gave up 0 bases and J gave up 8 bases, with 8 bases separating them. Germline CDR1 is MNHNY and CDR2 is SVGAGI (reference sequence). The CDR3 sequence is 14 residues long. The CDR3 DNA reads TGTGCCAGCAGTTACTCAGGGACATATTCACCCCTCCACTTT. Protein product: CASSYSGTYSPLHF.

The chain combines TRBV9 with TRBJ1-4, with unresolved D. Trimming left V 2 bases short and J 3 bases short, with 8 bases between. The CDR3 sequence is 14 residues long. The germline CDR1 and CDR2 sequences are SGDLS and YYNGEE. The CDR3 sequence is CASSVTTSNEKLFF. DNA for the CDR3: TGTGCCAGCAGCGTTACTACATCTAATGAAAAACTGTTTTTT.

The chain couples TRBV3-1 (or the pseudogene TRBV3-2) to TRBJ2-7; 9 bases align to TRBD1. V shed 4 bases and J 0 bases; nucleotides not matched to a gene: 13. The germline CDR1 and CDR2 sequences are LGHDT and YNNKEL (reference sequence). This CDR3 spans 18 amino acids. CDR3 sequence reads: CASSRRAPGTGSSYEQYF. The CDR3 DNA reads TGTGCCAGCAGCCGCCGGGCCCCCGGGACAGGGAGCTCCTACGAGCAGTACTTC.

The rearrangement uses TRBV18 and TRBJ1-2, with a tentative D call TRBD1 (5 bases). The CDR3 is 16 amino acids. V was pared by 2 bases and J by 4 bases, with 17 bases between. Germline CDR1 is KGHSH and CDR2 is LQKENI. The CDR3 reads CASSPGIEGRAYGYTF. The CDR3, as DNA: TGTGCCAGCTCACCAGGAATCGAGGGGCGAGCCTATGGCTACACCTTC.